What follows are 27 T cell receptor beta chains derived from one specimen sequenced in a study of cytomegalovirus exposure and HLA in healthy donors. Primers included in the PCR were 60 Vbeta and 13 Jbeta primers. Libraries were prepared by immunoSEQ multiplex PCR; TCRdb keeps only in-frame clonotypes and omits some of them. Found here are 120,000 or so clones, 75% to 85% of them singletons; the top ten hold around 9.5%. The sequenced material came from PBMCs. Receptors originate from a female donor in good health and CMV-seropositive.

This clone was seen more than once but under ten times. The chain is built from TRBV6-6 and TRBJ1-1; 11 bases are shared with TRBD1. Losses at the gene ends were 5 bases for V and 6 bases for J; bases not matched to a gene: 5. This CDR3 is 14 amino acids long. Germline CDR1 and CDR2: MNHNY and SVGAGI (reference sequence). DNA of the CDR3: TGTGCCAGCAGTGAGGACAGGGGGCCCGCTGAAGCTTTCTTT. This encodes CASSEDRGPAEAFF.

This rearrangement joins TRBV5-1 to TRBJ2-4, with D possibly TRBD1 on 6 matching bases. Trimming cost V 1 base and J 9 bases, with 17 bases left between them. Germline V gene lookup returns CDR1 SGHRS and CDR2 YFSETQ. The CDR3 is 15 residues long. CDR3 coding DNA: TGCGCCAGCAGCTTGACAGGGCCCTACTATAGCATTCAGTACTTC. Protein sequence: CASSLTGPYYSIQYF.

A single count supports this clone. The chain employs TRBV2 and TRBJ1-2; 9 nucleotides align to TRBD1. J gave up 4 bases and V 6 bases, and 6 bases lay outside the gene matches. The CDR3 sequence is 14 residues long. Germline V CDR1 and CDR2: SNHLY, FYNNEI. The CDR3 reads CASRTGTGSYGYTF. The CDR3 DNA reads TGTGCCAGCAGGACCGGGACAGGGTCCTATGGCTACACCTTC.

The chain couples TRBV10-3 to TRBJ2-2; 7 bases match TRBD1. The V segment lost 3 bases and the J segment 5 bases; nucleotides outside the gene matches: 15. The CDR3 length is 18 residues. CDR1 and CDR2 (germline): ENHRY, SYGVKD. In nucleotides, the CDR3 is TGTGCCATCAGTGATGTGGTATTAAGGGGGCGAGGGACCGGGGAGCTGTTTTTT. Its protein is CAISDVVLRGRGTGELFF.

The CDR3 DNA follows: TGTGCCAGCAGCATCAGACAGGGGAACGGGGAGCTGTTTTTT. Its translation is CASSIRQGNGELFF. The gene calls are TRBV7-3 and TRBJ2-2; TRBD1 agrees at 8 bases. V trimming: 5 bases; J trimming: 7 bases; junction bases outside the gene matches: 6. Germline lookup yields CDR1 SGHTA and CDR2 FQGTGA. The CDR3 totals 14 residues.

This sequence joins TRBV27 and TRBJ2-3; no reliable D call. CDR3 length: 14 residues. Trimming shortened V by 3 bases and J by 0 bases, and 7 bases separated the two germline ends. Germline CDR1 MNHEY, CDR2 SMNVEV (reference sequence). For the CDR3, the DNA is TGTGCCAGCAGTTTGCCAGGAAGCACAGATACGCAGTATTTT. Encoded protein: CASSLPGSTDTQYF.

The CDR3 is CASSISGVGNTEAFF. CDR3 in DNA: TGTGCCAGTAGTATTTCGGGGGTGGGGAACACTGAAGCTTTCTTT. The V call is TRBV19, the J call TRBJ1-1; perhaps TRBD1 as D (5 bases). The CDR3 runs 15 residues. The V gene's germline CDR1 is LNHDA and CDR2 SQIVND (reference sequence). The V end lost 3 bases, the J end lost 1 base, and 12 bases lay between the germline ends.

This chain links TRBV10-1 with TRBJ2-7; TRBD1 matches 7 bases. V dropped 5 bases and J dropped 3; count of bases not matched to a gene: 4. CDR3 length: 13 residues. From germline, CDR1 is WNHNN and CDR2 SYGVQD (reference sequence). CDR3 in DNA: TGCGCCAGCAGTTCCGGGACAGTCTACGAGCAGTACTTC. This sequence encodes CASSSGTVYEQYF.

The chain couples TRBV28 to TRBJ2-5; 7 bases are shared with TRBD2. The CDR3 is made up of 15 amino acids. Germline CDR1 MDHEN, CDR2 SYDVKM. Germline trimming cut 6 bases from V and 0 bases from J; bases unmatched to any gene: 7. The CDR3 DNA reads TGTGCCAGCAGATCGAGCGGGGCGAACCAAGAGACCCAGTACTTC. Translated: CASRSSGANQETQYF.

V usage is TRBV2 and J usage is TRBJ2-5, with 11 bases identical to TRBD2. Unmatched junction bases numbered 1, after V lost 1 base and J lost 9 bases. Germline V CDR1 and CDR2: SNHLY, FYNNEI. This CDR3 is built from 13 residues. This CDR3 reads CASSEVSGRAQYF. The CDR3 DNA follows: TGTGCCAGCAGTGAAGTTAGCGGGAGGGCCCAGTACTTC.

The chain couples TRBV5-1 to TRBJ2-5; 8 positions agree with TRBD2. Looked up from germline, CDR1 is SGHRS and CDR2 is YFSETQ. The CDR3 runs to 14 residues. Losses at the gene ends were 5 bases for V and 4 bases for J; bases not matched to a gene: 7. The CDR3 protein is CASSESGGPETQYF. In DNA, the CDR3 is TGCGCCAGCAGTGAAAGCGGGGGACCAGAGACCCAGTACTTC. Based on the CDR3 plus reference TRBV5-1 and TRBJ2-5, the full variable domain is KAGVTQTPRYLIKTRGQQVTLSCSPISGHRSVSWYQQTPGQGLQFLFEYFSETQRNKGNFPGRFSGRQFSNSRSEMNVSTLELGDSALYLCASSESGGPETQYFGPGTRLLVL.

V gene TRBV7-2 combines with J gene TRBJ1-2; D is perhaps TRBD1 (5 bases). Germline assignment: CDR1 SGHTA and CDR2 FQGNSA. V was cut by 0 bases and J by 5 bases, with 16 bases left in between. This CDR3 region has 16 residues. CDR3 sequence (DNA): TGTGCCAGCAGCTTAGCGCGGACACCTCAAGTTTATGGCTACACCTTC. Encoded protein: CASSLARTPQVYGYTF.

This chain links TRBV7-8 with TRBJ2-7; 8 positions agree with TRBD2. V dropped 1 base and J dropped 1; count of bases not matched to a gene: 6. The CDR3 covers 16 residues. Per the germline V gene, CDR1 is SGHVS and CDR2 is FQNEAQ. CDR3 DNA sequence: TGTGCCAGCAGCTTAGGCGGGGGGCGGCGGTCCTACGAGCAGTACTTC. This translates into CASSLGGGRRSYEQYF. Using reference TRBV7-8 and TRBJ2-7 for the parts outside the CDR3, the full variable domain is GAGVSQSPRYKVAKRGQDVALRCDPISGHVSLFWYQQALGQGPEFLTYFQNEAQLDKSGLPSDRFFAERPEGSVSTLKIQRTQQEDSAVYLCASSLGGGRRSYEQYFGPGTRLTVT.

The CDR3 DNA follows: TGTGCCAGCAGTCCTCAGGTCACAGATACGCAGTATTTT. This gives the protein CASSPQVTDTQYF. This chain joins TRBV28 and TRBJ2-3; no definite D call. The CDR3 sequence is 13 residues long. V was shortened by 5 bases and J by 2 bases, with 8 bases between the two germline ends. From germline, CDR1 is MDHEN and CDR2 SYDVKM.

The chain recombines TRBV14 with TRBJ2-3; 9 positions agree with TRBD2. V gave up 0 bases and J gave up 4 bases; unmatched junction bases: 8. The CDR3 runs to 17 residues. CDR1 and CDR2 from the germline V gene are SGHDN and FVKESK. The CDR3 is CASSQDRQAGGPDTQYF. In DNA, the CDR3 is TGTGCCAGCAGCCAAGATCGTCAAGCGGGGGGACCAGATACGCAGTATTTT.

The chain is built from TRBV7-2 and TRBJ2-5, with D possibly TRBD1 on 6 matching bases. The CDR3 sequence is 15 residues long. Germline V gives CDR1 SGHTA, CDR2 FQGNSA. V dropped 3 bases and J dropped 1 base, with 12 bases sitting between them. CDR3 DNA sequence: TGTGCCAGCAGCTTTTCCTCAGGGGTCCAAGAGACCCAGTACTTC. It specifies CASSFSSGVQETQYF.

V usage is TRBV5-8 and J usage is TRBJ2-2, with TRBD1 identical over 8 bases. The CDR3 consists of 16 residues. CDR1 and CDR2 from the germline V gene are SGHTS and YDEGEE. J was trimmed by 1 base and V by 2 bases; bases with no gene match: 4. CDR3 DNA sequence: TGTGCCAGCAGCTTATTGACAGGGGTGAACACCGGGGAGCTGTTTTTT. It is translated as CASSLLTGVNTGELFF.

The rearrangement joins TRBV28 to TRBJ1-1; the D gene is possibly TRBD1 (6 bases). The germline V gene has CDR1 MDHEN and CDR2 SYDVKM. V was pared by 6 bases and J by 4 bases, with 15 bases between. The CDR3 consists of 14 residues. The DNA of the CDR3 is TGTGCCAGCAGCCCAAGTAGGGGGTCCACTGAAGCTTTCTTT. It is translated as CASSPSRGSTEAFF.

The chain has TRBV28 and TRBJ1-2, with 9 bases lining up with TRBD1. The CDR3 is 14 amino acids. The J segment lost 7 bases and the V segment lost 6 bases, leaving 9 bases of the junction unmatched. Germline assignment: CDR1 MDHEN and CDR2 SYDVKM. This chain's CDR3 is CASSRQGGVTGYTF. CDR3 bases: TGTGCCAGCAGCCGACAGGGGGGTGTCACTGGCTACACCTTC.

The rearrangement joins TRBV18 to TRBJ1-5; no firm D call. The CDR3 consists of 13 residues. Per germline, CDR1 KGHSH and CDR2 LQKENI. V lost 3 bases, J lost 5 bases, and 8 bases lay in between. CDR3 bases: TGTGCCAGCTCACCGAGGTCGGATCAGCCCCAGCATTTT. Protein sequence: CASSPRSDQPQHF.

This chain joins TRBV10-3 and TRBJ2-7; 8 positions match TRBD1. Germline assignment: CDR1 ENHRY and CDR2 SYGVKD. J lost 2 bases, V lost 10 bases, and 10 bases had no gene match. CDR3 size: 14 residues. CDR3: CANQQGARPYEQYF. The CDR3 DNA is TGTGCCAATCAGCAGGGGGCACGCCCCTACGAGCAGTACTTC.

The chain couples TRBV2 to TRBJ1-2; a possible D gene is TRBD1 (5 bases). This CDR3 comprises 11 residues. Germline assignment: CDR1 SNHLY and CDR2 FYNNEI. The CDR3 bases are TGTGCGTCGGGGGGAGAGGATGGCTACACCTTC. It is translated as CASGGEDGYTF.

The V gene is TRBV7-9, the J gene TRBJ1-2, with 8 bases lining up with TRBD1. Germline loops: CDR1 SEHNR, CDR2 FQNEAQ (reference sequence). V dropped 4 bases and J dropped 8; count of bases not matched to a gene: 12. CDR3 length: 15 amino acids. The CDR3 region has the DNA TGTGCCAGCAGCTCATTGACAGGGGTTAGGGTCGGCTACACCTTC. It yields the protein CASSSLTGVRVGYTF.

This chain joins TRBV6-4 and TRBJ1-6; D uncertain. Trimming took off 3 bases at V and 13 bases at J, with 13 bases between the two ends. The CDR3 is made up of 13 amino acids. The germline V gene has CDR1 MRHNA and CDR2 SNTAGT. CDR3 region: CASSDDPSAPLHF. Written as DNA, the CDR3 is TGTGCCAGCAGTGATGACCCATCAGCGCCCCTCCACTTT.

This clone showed up just a few times. The rearrangement links TRBV6-1 to TRBJ2-3; maybe TRBD2 (6 bases). The CDR3 is 13 residues long. V was pared by 6 bases and J by 3 bases, with 10 bases between. CDR1 and CDR2 from the germline V gene are MNHNS and SASEGT. DNA of the CDR3: TGTGCCAGCAGCGGGGGACCTACAGATACGCAGTATTTT. It encodes CASSGGPTDTQYF.

This rearrangement joins TRBV2 to TRBJ1-3; 8 bases align to TRBD1. The CDR3 sequence is 14 residues long. The germline V gene encodes CDR1 SNHLY and CDR2 FYNNEI. The V and J ends lost 6 bases and 4 bases, in that order; junction bases with no gene match: 5. For the CDR3, the DNA is TGTGCCAGCAGGGGCAGGGGGCTAGGAAACACCATATATTTT. It translates to CASRGRGLGNTIYF.

The chain recombines TRBV6-1 with TRBJ2-3, with D perhaps matching TRBD2 (5 bases). CDR1 and CDR2 (germline): MNHNS, SASEGT. V gave up 1 base and J gave up 10 bases, with 9 bases separating them. The CDR3 contains 12 residues. CDR3 region: CASSEGTVAQYF. As DNA, the CDR3 is TGTGCCAGCAGTGAAGGGACTGTTGCGCAGTATTTT.